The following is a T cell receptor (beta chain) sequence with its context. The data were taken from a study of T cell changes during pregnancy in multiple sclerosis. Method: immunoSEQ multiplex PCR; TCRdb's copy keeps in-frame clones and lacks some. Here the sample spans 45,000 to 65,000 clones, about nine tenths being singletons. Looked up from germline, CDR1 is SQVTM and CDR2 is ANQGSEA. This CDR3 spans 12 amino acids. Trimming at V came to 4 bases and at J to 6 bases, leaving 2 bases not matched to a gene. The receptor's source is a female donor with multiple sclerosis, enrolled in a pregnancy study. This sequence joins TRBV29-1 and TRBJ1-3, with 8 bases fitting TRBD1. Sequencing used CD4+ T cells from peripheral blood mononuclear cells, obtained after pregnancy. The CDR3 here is CSVVRGQNTIYF. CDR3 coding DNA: TGCAGCGTTGTCAGGGGGCAAAACACCATATATTTT.